Presented here are 17 T cell receptor beta chains from one specimen sequenced in a study of blood T cell repertoires in COVID-19. The method was immunoSEQ multiplex PCR; TCRdb's version includes in-frame clones alone and lacks a portion of them. The sample yields 110,000 to 150,000 clones, roughly 77% seen once. What was sequenced was peripheral blood. All receptors come from a man aged 55 to 70 with acute or convalescent COVID-19.

Here the CDR3 reads CASSLVASGPQFF. The CDR3 region has the DNA TGCGCCAGCAGCTTGGTAGCTAGCGGGCCACAGTTCTTC. The rearrangement joins TRBV5-1 to TRBJ2-1; 8 bases are a match to TRBD2. The CDR3 totals 13 residues. V shed 0 bases, J shed 13 bases, and the junction held 6 bases outside the gene matches. Germline V gives CDR1 SGHRS, CDR2 YFSETQ.

The chain carries TRBV4-2 and TRBJ2-5, with 7 bases matching TRBD1. CDR3 length: 15 amino acids. V shed 3 bases and J 0 bases; nucleotides not matched to a gene: 4. Germline V gene data show CDR1 as LGHNA and CDR2 as YNFKEQ. CDR3 sequence reads: CASSQEDRDQETQYF. The CDR3 nucleotides are TGTGCCAGCAGCCAGGAAGACAGGGACCAAGAGACCCAGTACTTC.

CDR3 DNA: TGTGCCAGCAGCTTAGCGCGGGGCTCGGAGCTGTTTTTT. This sequence encodes CASSLARGSELFF. The rearrangement uses TRBV7-2 and TRBJ2-2; D is possibly TRBD2 (6 bases). In germline, CDR1 is SGHTA, CDR2 FQGNSA. V lost 0 bases and J lost 10, with 9 bases in between. The CDR3 is 13 amino acids. The full variable domain, with the rest looked up from reference TRBV7-2 and TRBJ2-2, is GAGVSQSPSNKVTEKGKDVELRCDPISGHTALYWYRQSLGQGLEFLIYFQGNSAPDKSGLPSDRFSAERTGGSVSTLTIQRTQQEDSAVYLCASSLARGSELFFGEGSRLTVL.

V is TRBV29-1 and J is TRBJ1-1; D is undetermined. With 7 bases removed from V and 1 base from J, the gap between germline ends came to 13 bases. Per germline, CDR1 SQVTM and CDR2 ANQGSEA. This CDR3 has 13 amino acids. DNA of the CDR3: TGCAGCGGACTGGCTAGGTCGAACACTGAAGCTTTCTTT. Translating it yields CSGLARSNTEAFF. Full variable domain (rest looked up from reference TRBV29-1 and TRBJ1-1): SAVISQKPSRDICQRGTSLTIQCQVDSQVTMMFWYRQQPGQSLTLIATANQGSEATYESGFVIDKFPISRPNLTFSTLTVSNMSPEDSSIYLCSGLARSNTEAFFGQGTRLTVV.

J is TRBJ1-1 and V is TRBV5-1; 7 positions agree with TRBD1. Germline V gives CDR1 SGHRS, CDR2 YFSETQ. This CDR3 is 15 amino acids long. V lost 4 bases and J lost 4; bases outside the gene matches: 10. CDR3: CASSPGTALGTEAFF. The CDR3 DNA sequence: TGCGCCAGCAGCCCCGGGACAGCCTTAGGCACTGAAGCTTTCTTT. Together with reference TRBV5-1 and TRBJ1-1, the CDR3 gives the full variable domain: KAGVTQTPRYLIKTRGQQVTLSCSPISGHRSVSWYQQTPGQGLQFLFEYFSETQRNKGNFPGRFSGRQFSNSRSEMNVSTLELGDSALYLCASSPGTALGTEAFFGQGTRLTVV.

The CDR3 loop reads CASSPHRTGGGIYEQFF. DNA for the CDR3: TGTGCCAGCAGTCCCCACAGAACAGGGGGAGGTATCTATGAGCAGTTCTTC. The chain couples TRBV27 to TRBJ2-1; 8 bases align to TRBD1. Trimming at V came to 5 bases and at J to 8 bases, leaving 17 bases not matched to a gene. Germline values: CDR1 MNHEY, CDR2 SMNVEV (reference sequence). The CDR3 has 17 residues.

The chain combines TRBV19 with TRBJ1-1, with a tentative D call TRBD1 (6 bases). CDR1 and CDR2 (germline): LNHDA, SQIVND (reference sequence). There are 14 residues in the CDR3. V was shortened by 3 bases and J by 5 bases, with 13 bases between the two germline ends. CDR3 bases: TGTGCCAGTAGTATTACCCCTAGGGGGACTGAAGCTTTCTTT. Its translation: CASSITPRGTEAFF.

The genes are TRBV6-5 and TRBJ2-5; 8 positions match TRBD1. The V gene's germline CDR1 is MNHEY and CDR2 SVGAGI. V was clipped by 4 bases and J by 5 bases; unmatched bases: 6. This CDR3 spans 14 amino acids. CDR3 nucleotide sequence: TGTGCCAGCAGTTTACAGGGGGACGGGGAGACCCAGTACTTC. Translation gives CASSLQGDGETQYF.

This chain links TRBV5-1 with TRBJ1-4; D possibly corresponds to TRBD1 (6 bases). The CDR3 has 14 amino acids. Germline values: CDR1 SGHRS, CDR2 YFSETQ. V was shortened by 5 bases and J by 6 bases, with 14 bases between the two germline ends. CDR3 bases: TGCGCCAGCAGACGGACAGTTGGGGATGAAAAACTGTTTTTT. It translates to CASRRTVGDEKLFF.

The chain combines TRBV19 with TRBJ1-1; 8 positions agree with TRBD1. CDR3 length: 12 amino acids. CDR1 and CDR2 (germline): LNHDA, SQIVND (reference sequence). V dropped 6 bases and J dropped 11; count of bases not matched to a gene: 8. The CDR3 DNA reads as TGTGCCAGTAGGGGGACAGGCCTCTTGGCTTTCTTT. This codes for CASRGTGLLAFF.

This clone was observed a handful of times. The chain links TRBV5-5 to TRBJ2-1; TRBD2 matches at 11 bases. The CDR3 consists of 15 residues. V lost 4 bases and J lost 7; bases outside the gene matches: 7. CDR1 is SGHKS and CDR2 is YYEKEE in the germline V gene (reference sequence). The CDR3 region is CASSHTSGSSNEQFF. The CDR3, as DNA: TGTGCCAGCAGCCATACTAGCGGGAGTTCAAATGAGCAGTTCTTC.

The CDR3 sequence is CASSQVSSVQETQYF. CDR3 bases: TGTGCCAGCAGCCAAGTCTCTAGCGTGCAAGAGACCCAGTACTTC. The rearrangement uses TRBV3-1 (or the pseudogene TRBV3-2) and TRBJ2-5; possible D gene TRBD2, 6 bases. V gave up 1 base and J gave up 2 bases, with 11 bases separating them. The germline CDR1 and CDR2 sequences are LGHDT and YNNKEL (reference sequence). CDR3 length: 15 residues.

V gene TRBV25-1 combines with J gene TRBJ2-2, with a weak D call TRBD1 (6 bases). V was trimmed by 2 bases and J by 2 bases, leaving 15 bases between them. The CDR3 sequence is 17 residues long. Germline V gene data show CDR1 as MGHDK and CDR2 as SYGVNS. In DNA form, the CDR3 reads TGTGCCAGCAGTGAACCTACAGGGCTCCTTAACACCGGGGAGCTGTTTTTT. Translation gives CASSEPTGLLNTGELFF.

The chain has TRBV19 and TRBJ2-7, with D perhaps TRBD1 (6 bases). Looked up from germline, CDR1 is LNHDA and CDR2 is SQIVND (reference sequence). Trimming took off 5 bases at V and 5 bases at J, with 16 bases between the two ends. CDR3 length: 14 residues. CDR3 protein: CASSPDRIENEQYF. The CDR3 DNA sequence: TGTGCCAGTAGTCCCGACAGGATAGAGAACGAGCAGTACTTC.

This rearrangement joins TRBV19 to TRBJ2-1; 9 bases line up with TRBD1. The CDR3 runs 15 residues. Germline assignment: CDR1 LNHDA and CDR2 SQIVND (reference sequence). Losses at the gene ends were 5 bases for V and 7 bases for J; bases not matched to a gene: 9. The CDR3 loop is CASSPGTGSRNEQFF. In nucleotides, the CDR3 is TGTGCCAGTAGTCCCGGGACAGGGAGTAGGAATGAGCAGTTCTTC.

This sequence joins TRBV7-9 and TRBJ2-7; 7 bases are a match to TRBD1. The CDR3 runs 16 residues. After removal of 5 bases from V and 2 bases from J, the junction contained 12 bases not matched to a gene. Germline loops: CDR1 SEHNR, CDR2 FQNEAQ (reference sequence). Written as DNA, the CDR3 is TGTGCCAGCAGCACCGGGACAGAGGAGCCCCCCTACGAGCAGTACTTC. Translation gives CASSTGTEEPPYEQYF.

The gene calls are TRBV7-2 and TRBJ1-5; the D gene is possibly TRBD1 (5 bases). V was pared by 6 bases and J by 0 bases, with 12 bases between. Germline lookup yields CDR1 SGHTA and CDR2 FQGNSA. The CDR3 is made up of 15 amino acids. The CDR3 DNA sequence: TGTGCCAGCAGTCCCGGACATTATAGCAATCAGCCCCAGCATTTT. This translates into CASSPGHYSNQPQHF.